What follows are 27 T cell receptor beta chains derived from one specimen sequenced in a study of blood T cell repertoires in COVID-19. Here immunoSEQ multiplex PCR was the method, and the copy in TCRdb shows in-frame clones only, minus some. The profile shows around 130,000 clones, around nine tenths of them singletons. Sequences were obtained from peripheral blood. The receptor set was obtained from a woman between 45 and 65 years old with acute or convalescent COVID-19.

The V and J genes are TRBV4-1 and TRBJ2-3; D is undetermined. Trimming pared 4 bases from V and 2 bases from J, leaving 19 bases between. The CDR3 loop spans 17 amino acids. Germline V gives CDR1 MGHRA, CDR2 YSYEKL. The CDR3 here is CASSRDPTSLNTDTQYF. The CDR3 DNA reads as TGCGCCAGCAGCCGAGACCCGACATCCTTGAACACAGATACGCAGTATTTT.

The chain carries TRBV11-2 and TRBJ1-6; 9 nucleotides line up with TRBD1. CDR3 length equals 18 residues. V gave up 5 bases and J gave up 0 bases; unmatched junction bases: 8. Germline assignment: CDR1 SGHAT and CDR2 FQNNGV. In DNA, the CDR3 is TGTGCCAGCAGCCCACGACAGGGGGGAAGCTCCTATAATTCACCCCTCCACTTT. Its translation: CASSPRQGGSSYNSPLHF. Complete variable domain (other parts from reference TRBV11-2 and TRBJ1-6): EAGVAQSPRYKIIEKRQSVAFWCNPISGHATLYWYQQILGQGPKLLIQFQNNGVVDDSQLPKDRFSAERLKGVDSTLKIQPAKLEDSAVYLCASSPRQGGSSYNSPLHFGNGTRLTVT.

The rearrangement joins TRBV5-8 to TRBJ2-2; no reliable D call. Germline CDR1 SGHTS, CDR2 YDEGEE. Deletions cut 1 base from V and 5 bases from J, with 9 bases between. CDR3 length: 14 residues. The CDR3 sequence: CASSLLGVTGELFF. In DNA form, the CDR3 reads TGTGCCAGCAGCTTGCTGGGCGTAACCGGGGAGCTGTTTTTT.

V and J are TRBV5-4 and TRBJ1-2, with D possibly being TRBD1 (5 bases). Germline CDR1 SGHNT, CDR2 YYREEE (reference sequence). Deletions cut 1 base from V and 6 bases from J, with 7 bases between. This CDR3 has 12 residues. In DNA form, the CDR3 reads TGTGCCAGCAGCTTGTCAGGGAATGGCTACACCTTC. It is translated as CASSLSGNGYTF.

On this clone itself: A junction end diverges from the germline sequence, so it may reflect a read error. The sample holds other DNA sequences that translate to the same CDR3. The rearrangement links TRBV4-3 to TRBJ2-3, with D tentatively TRBD2 (5 bases). Germline V CDR1 and CDR2: LGHNA, YSLEER. The CDR3 is 16 residues long. CDR3: CASSQGSRGSTDTQYF. The CDR3 DNA sequence: TGCGCCAGCAGCCAAGGGTCCCGGGGAAGCACAGATACGCAATATTTT.

The chain couples TRBV7-8 to TRBJ1-6; D is uncertain. The CDR3 runs to 12 residues. V lost 7 bases and J 8 bases, leaving 9 bases between the germline ends. CDR1 and CDR2 from the germline V gene are SGHVS and FQNEAQ. CDR3 residues: CASTRTDSPLHF. The CDR3 DNA reads as TGTGCCAGCACCCGGACTGATTCACCCCTCCACTTT. Full variable domain (rest looked up from reference TRBV7-8 and TRBJ1-6): GAGVSQSPRYKVAKRGQDVALRCDPISGHVSLFWYQQALGQGPEFLTYFQNEAQLDKSGLPSDRFFAERPEGSVSTLKIQRTQQEDSAVYLCASTRTDSPLHFGNGTRLTVT.

V is TRBV30 and J is TRBJ2-7, with 7 nucleotides matching TRBD1. Trimming at V came to 2 bases and at J to 4 bases, leaving 2 bases not matched to a gene. The CDR3 loop spans 12 amino acids. CDR1 and CDR2 (germline): GTSNPN, SVGIG (reference sequence). CDR3 nucleotide sequence: TGTGCCTGGAGTAGACAGGGTTACGAGCAGTACTTC. Translated, it gives CAWSRQGYEQYF.

The rearrangement joins TRBV12-5 to TRBJ2-5, with 14 bases aligning to TRBD2. Trimming removed 5 bases from V and 5 bases from J; junction bases left unmatched: 4. CDR1 and CDR2 (germline): LGHNT, FRNRAP. CDR3 length equals 15 residues. CDR3 loop: CASGKGLAGEETQYF. The DNA of the CDR3 is TGTGCTAGTGGTAAGGGACTAGCGGGAGAGGAGACCCAGTACTTC.

The chain has TRBV11-2 and TRBJ1-1; possible D gene TRBD1, 5 bases. Germline V gene sequence: CDR1 SGHAT, CDR2 FQNNGV. The CDR3 contains 13 residues. Trimming stripped 4 bases from V and 1 base from J, with 7 bases between. The DNA for the CDR3 is TGTGCCAGCAGCTCCACAGGGAACACTGAAGCTTTCTTT. Amino acid sequence: CASSSTGNTEAFF.

This chain joins TRBV19 and TRBJ1-2; 10 bases line up with TRBD1. CDR1 and CDR2 (germline): LNHDA, SQIVND (reference sequence). J was trimmed by 2 bases and V by 7 bases; bases with no gene match: 4. The CDR3 has 14 residues. The CDR3 region has the DNA TGTGCCAGTAACGGACAGGGGGTAAACTATGGCTACACCTTC. It codes for CASNGQGVNYGYTF.

This clone was observed once. DNA of the CDR3: TGTGCCAGCAGGGTACAGGGTACAGATACGCAGTATTTT. Amino acids: CASRVQGTDTQYF. The V gene is TRBV27, the J gene TRBJ2-3; a possible D gene is TRBD1 (6 bases). The CDR3 is 13 residues long. V dropped 6 bases and J dropped 3 bases, with 10 bases sitting between them. In germline, CDR1 is MNHEY, CDR2 SMNVEV (reference sequence).

V is TRBV6-5 and J is TRBJ1-3, with TRBD1 as a possible D gene (6 bases). Germline V gives CDR1 MNHEY, CDR2 SVGAGI. The CDR3 runs to 16 residues. V was clipped by 0 bases and J by 0 bases, with 9 bases between them. CDR3 residues: CASSYSGALSGNTIYF. The DNA of the CDR3 is TGTGCCAGCAGTTACTCGGGGGCCCTCTCTGGAAACACCATATATTTT.

The gene calls are TRBV30 and TRBJ1-5, with D possibly being TRBD1 (5 bases). V lost 4 bases and J 8 bases, leaving 12 bases between the germline ends. CDR1 is GTSNPN, CDR2 SVGIG, per germline (reference sequence). CDR3 length: 12 amino acids. CDR3: CAWKSDKEPQHF. CDR3 DNA: TGTGCCTGGAAATCGGACAAGGAGCCCCAGCATTTT.

This clone has just a few counts. V and J are TRBV2 and TRBJ2-1; the D gene is possibly TRBD1 (6 bases). The germline V and J ends were trimmed by 4 bases and 4 bases, with 14 bases remaining between them. The CDR3 loop spans 15 amino acids. The germline V gene encodes CDR1 SNHLY and CDR2 FYNNEI. The CDR3 loop reads CASSVGQLLYNEQFF. The CDR3 nucleotides are TGTGCCAGCAGTGTTGGACAGCTTTTATACAATGAGCAGTTCTTC.

CDR3 in DNA: TGTGCCAGCAGCTTTCTACAGGGCCCCTACGAGCAGTACTTC. This sequence encodes CASSFLQGPYEQYF. The rearrangement links TRBV7-2 to TRBJ2-7; D may be TRBD1 (6 bases). The germline CDR1 and CDR2 sequences are SGHTA and FQGNSA. The CDR3 has 14 residues. The V and J ends lost 3 bases and 2 bases respectively, with 11 bases between them.

This chain links TRBV11-2 with TRBJ2-1; the D gene is possibly TRBD1 (5 bases). This CDR3 is built from 14 residues. V lost 5 bases, J lost 7 bases, and 15 bases lay in between. In germline, CDR1 is SGHAT, CDR2 FQNNGV. The CDR3 sequence is CASSEPARENEQFF. The CDR3 DNA reads TGTGCCAGCAGCGAACCGGCCAGGGAAAATGAGCAGTTCTTC.

The chain links TRBV19 to TRBJ1-6; 7 bases line up with TRBD1. Trimming removed 6 bases from V and 13 bases from J; junction bases left unmatched: 15. The CDR3 covers 15 residues. Germline V lookup: CDR1 LNHDA, CDR2 SQIVND (reference sequence). The DNA of the CDR3 is TGTGCCAGTAGCCCGGGACAGCCATCCCCCGGGCCCCTCCACTTT. It codes for CASSPGQPSPGPLHF.

This chain links TRBV6-2 or TRBV6-3 with TRBJ2-1; 9 bases agree with TRBD2. Looked up from germline, CDR1 is MNHEY and CDR2 is SVGEGT. J gave up 0 bases and V 6 bases, and 6 bases lay outside the gene matches. The CDR3 is 16 amino acids. The CDR3 protein is CASSPSGGYSYNEQFF. In nucleotides, the CDR3 is TGTGCCAGCAGCCCAAGCGGGGGGTACTCCTACAATGAGCAGTTCTTC.

The chain joins TRBV29-1 to TRBJ2-7; 7 bases are shared with TRBD1. The CDR3 totals 12 residues. Germline loops: CDR1 SQVTM, CDR2 ANQGSEA. Trimming removed 3 bases from V and 3 bases from J; junction bases left unmatched: 2. This chain's CDR3 is CSVEGQNYEQYF. CDR3 in DNA: TGCAGCGTTGAGGGACAGAACTACGAGCAGTACTTC.

V usage is TRBV7-9 and J usage is TRBJ2-7, with 10 bases lining up with TRBD1. Trimming cost V 4 bases and J 5 bases; bases outside gene matches: 11. Germline values: CDR1 SEHNR, CDR2 FQNEAQ (reference sequence). The CDR3 covers 16 residues. CDR3 region: CASSSPSGTGVDEQYF. The CDR3, as DNA: TGTGCCAGCAGCTCCCCTTCCGGGACAGGGGTAGACGAGCAGTACTTC.

Only one count was recorded for this clone. The chain carries TRBV29-1 and TRBJ1-2, with 7 bases that match TRBD1. This CDR3 spans 12 amino acids. V lost 4 bases and J lost 7; bases outside the gene matches: 6. The germline gives CDR1 SQVTM, CDR2 ANQGSEA. CDR3 residues: CSVGTGFGGYTF. CDR3 DNA sequence: TGCAGCGTTGGGACAGGTTTTGGTGGCTACACCTTC.

The genes are TRBV2 and TRBJ1-3, with 10 nucleotides matching TRBD1. Germline V gives CDR1 SNHLY, CDR2 FYNNEI. The CDR3 contains 15 residues. V lost 5 bases and J lost 2; bases outside the gene matches: 3. The CDR3 protein is CASSTGTGAGNTIYF. The CDR3 bases are TGTGCCAGCAGTACCGGGACAGGGGCTGGAAACACCATATATTTT.

This clone was observed a few times. The rearrangement uses TRBV27 and TRBJ2-2, with 9 bases matching TRBD1. Trimming cost V 2 bases and J 6 bases; bases outside gene matches: 13. Per the germline V gene, CDR1 is MNHEY and CDR2 is SMNVEV (reference sequence). The CDR3 is 18 residues long. CDR3 amino acids: CASSLLPPTGGISGELFF. The CDR3 bases are TGTGCCAGCAGTTTACTCCCTCCGACAGGGGGAATTTCCGGGGAGCTGTTTTTT.

As to this clone: Other DNA sequences in the same sample also yield this CDR3. The chain joins TRBV5-1 to TRBJ1-1; TRBD1 might be the D (6 bases). The CDR3 spans 15 residues. Germline V gene sequence: CDR1 SGHRS, CDR2 YFSETQ. Trimming cost V 0 bases and J 1 base, with 10 bases left between them. CDR3: CASSLETGTNTEAFF. The CDR3 nucleotides are TGCGCCAGCAGCTTGGAAACAGGGACGAACACTGAAGCTTTCTTT. The full variable domain, rest sourced from reference TRBV5-1 and TRBJ1-1, is KAGVTQTPRYLIKTRGQQVTLSCSPISGHRSVSWYQQTPGQGLQFLFEYFSETQRNKGNFPGRFSGRQFSNSRSEMNVSTLELGDSALYLCASSLETGTNTEAFFGQGTRLTVV.

The chain combines TRBV3-1 (or the pseudogene TRBV3-2) with TRBJ2-5, with D maybe TRBD1 (5 bases). Trimming shortened V by 6 bases and J by 4 bases, and 12 bases separated the two germline ends. The length of the CDR3 is 13 residues. Germline CDR1 LGHDT, CDR2 YNNKEL (reference sequence). The CDR3 protein is CASSRRQGETQYF. The CDR3 coding sequence is TGTGCCAGCAGTCGCCGCCAGGGAGAGACCCAGTACTTC.

The chain recombines TRBV5-1 with TRBJ2-2; 8 nucleotides align to TRBD2. V lost 4 bases, J lost 6 bases, and 2 bases stayed unmatched. Germline V gives CDR1 SGHRS, CDR2 YFSETQ. This CDR3 spans 13 amino acids. CDR3 region: CASSKRESGELFF. The CDR3 region has the DNA TGCGCCAGCAGCAAGCGGGAGTCCGGGGAGCTGTTTTTT.

V is TRBV19 and J is TRBJ1-4, with D uncertain. The CDR3 consists of 14 residues. V was clipped by 3 bases and J by 7 bases, with 12 bases between them. The germline V gene encodes CDR1 LNHDA and CDR2 SQIVND (reference sequence). CDR3 DNA: TGTGCCAGTAGTATGGGAGGGTCTCGTGAAAAACTGTTTTTT. Translation: CASSMGGSREKLFF.